A single T cell receptor beta chain is shown here with its context. This CDR3 is 11 amino acids long. CDR1 and CDR2 (germline): DFQATT, SNEGSKA (reference sequence). Trimming stripped 4 bases from V and 7 bases from J, with 7 bases between. The sample is drawn from a study of regulatory T cells in long-lasting Graves disease. Time point meaning: newly diagnosed GD, antithyroid drugs for less than 3 months. PBMC RNA served as the TCR library source. Researchers made TCR beta libraries by using iRepertoire HTBI primers and running Arm-PCR on CDR3 regions. How the authors handled the data: Overall, samples carried more than 55 TRBV and more than 13 TRBJ segments. TCRdb passed the multiplex PCR reads through MiXCR, listing each CDR3 protein once. These V and J calls are TCRdb output, not the study's own analysis. The sample lists about 310,000 distinct CDR3 sequences; 18% were seen once.

The source was peripheral blood mononuclear cells (PBMCs), collected at new diagnosis, from a patient treated with antithyroid drugs. The genes are TRBV20-1 and TRBJ2-2; D unclear. This receptor was identified in a female donor with Graves disease. CDR3 DNA sequence: TGCAGTGCTACCCGAGGCGGGGAGCTGTTTTTT. Translation gives CSATRGGELFF.